Given below is one T cell receptor (beta chain) in context. Its antigen remains unidentified. This sample was included in a study of blood T cells in healthy people across ages. Overall study results and limits: PBMCs went unsorted, and a conclusive naive versus antigen-experienced comparison was therefore prevented.

Using a J-beta primer mix together with a sample-barcoded 5' primer, a second PCR was run for 7 to 11 cycles. Each cDNA molecule received a tag from a template-switch adaptor that had 12 random nucleotides. TCRdb ran MiXCR on the 5' RACE reads and lists one entry per CDR3 protein. Among hundreds of thousands of distinct CDR3 sequences listed, roughly half were seen once. There are 16 residues in the CDR3. V gave up 2 bases and J gave up 0 bases; unmatched junction bases: 6. Germline CDR1 and CDR2: DFQATT and SNEGSKA (reference sequence). V gene TRBV20-1 combines with J gene TRBJ2-1; 8 positions match TRBD2. The sequence came from a woman of 80 years or more in good health. The sample taken for sequencing was blood. The CDR3 DNA is TGCAGTGCTAGACCCACCCTAGCGGGCTCCTACAATGAGCAGTTCTTC. Translated, it gives CSARPTLAGSYNEQFF.